The source of this TCR beta chain is a study of T-cell reconstitution after alpha-beta-depleted transplantation in children. This clonotype showed up many times. Antigen specificity is unknown. The germline gives CDR1 SQVTM, CDR2 ANQGSEA. The CDR3 runs 12 residues. V was clipped by 2 bases and J by 6 bases, with 9 bases between them. Unique molecular identifiers were built into the TCRbeta library. MiXCR, run by TCRdb on the PCR reads, gives a single entry per CDR3 protein. The sample comprises more than 100,000 distinct CDR3 sequences, under 30% of which are singletons, and under 12% rests with the top ten. Study observations and caveats: Some patients' high day-60 TCRbeta diversity was attributed to recipient cells surviving conditioning.

Material: PBMCs, mostly from graft donor cells, obtained 180 days after TCRalphabeta/CD19-depleted stem cell transplant. This sequence was found in a male patient aged 2 to 10 who had a stem cell transplant for chronic granulomatous disease, so the T cells may come from the graft donor. J is TRBJ2-3 and V is TRBV29-1; D remains unclear. The DNA of the CDR3 is TGCAGCGTTGAACGTCAGAGGGATACGCAGTATTTT. Encoded protein: CSVERQRDTQYF.